This T cell receptor beta chain was observed in a study of ipilimumab plus nivolumab after autologous stem cell transplantation. Study-level information: Typical patient got roughly 5 ipilimumab doses and about eight nivolumab doses (median).

This CDR3 region has 15 residues. The germline gives CDR1 MGHRA, CDR2 YSYEKL. The V gene lost 1 base and the J gene lost 3 bases, with 10 bases spanning the gap. Repertoires were generated with immunoSEQ multiplex PCR, while TCRdb's copy carries only in-frame clones and drops some. The table lists 77,000 or so clones, 83% of them singletons, with under 2.5% in the top ten. The receptor was isolated from a male donor with diffuse large B-cell lymphoma. The chain has TRBV4-1 and TRBJ2-1; tentative D call: TRBD1 (6 bases). This material consisted of PBMCs, taken in a trial of ipilimumab plus nivolumab as post-transplant consolidation. The CDR3 DNA follows: TGCGCCAGCAGCCAAGTACAGGGTGGCTACAATGAGCAGTTCTTC. This encodes CASSQVQGGYNEQFF.